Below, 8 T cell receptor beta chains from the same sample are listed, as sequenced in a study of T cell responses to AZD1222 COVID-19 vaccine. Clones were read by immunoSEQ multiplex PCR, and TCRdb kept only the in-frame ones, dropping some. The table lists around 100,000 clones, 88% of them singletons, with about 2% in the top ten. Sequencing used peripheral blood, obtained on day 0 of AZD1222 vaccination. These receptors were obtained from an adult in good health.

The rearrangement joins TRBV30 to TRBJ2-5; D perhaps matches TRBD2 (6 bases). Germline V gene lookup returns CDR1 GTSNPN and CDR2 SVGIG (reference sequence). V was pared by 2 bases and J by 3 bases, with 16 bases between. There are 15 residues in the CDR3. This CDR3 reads CAWSRPGLWEETQYF. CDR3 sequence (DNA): TGTGCCTGGAGTCGACCGGGACTGTGGGAAGAGACCCAGTACTTC.

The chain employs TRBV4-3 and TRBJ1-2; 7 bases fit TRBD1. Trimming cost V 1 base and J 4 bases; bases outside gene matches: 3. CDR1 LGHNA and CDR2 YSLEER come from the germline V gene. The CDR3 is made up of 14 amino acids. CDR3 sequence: CASSQGGQFYGYTF. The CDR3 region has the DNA TGCGCCAGCAGCCAAGGGGGACAGTTCTATGGCTACACCTTC.

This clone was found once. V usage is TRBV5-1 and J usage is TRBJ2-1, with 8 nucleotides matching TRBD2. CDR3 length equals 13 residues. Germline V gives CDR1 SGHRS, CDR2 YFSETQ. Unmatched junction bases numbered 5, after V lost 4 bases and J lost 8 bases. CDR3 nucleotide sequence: TGCGCCAGCAGCAACCTAGCGGGTCATGAGCAGTTCTTC. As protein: CASSNLAGHEQFF.

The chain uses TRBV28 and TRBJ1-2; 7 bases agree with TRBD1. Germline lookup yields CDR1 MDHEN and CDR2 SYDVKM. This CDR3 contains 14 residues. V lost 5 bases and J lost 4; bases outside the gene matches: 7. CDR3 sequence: CASSPRGLSYGYTF. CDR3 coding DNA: TGTGCCAGCAGTCCCAGGGGGTTGAGCTATGGCTACACCTTC.

The CDR3 DNA sequence: TGTGCCAGTATATTGGGACAGGGAGGTAACAATGAAAAACTGTTTTTT. This sequence encodes CASILGQGGNNEKLFF. The chain links TRBV19 to TRBJ1-4; 9 bases are a match to TRBD1. The CDR3 totals 16 residues. The germline V gene has CDR1 LNHDA and CDR2 SQIVND (reference sequence). The V and J ends lost 7 bases and 5 bases, in that order; junction bases with no gene match: 11.

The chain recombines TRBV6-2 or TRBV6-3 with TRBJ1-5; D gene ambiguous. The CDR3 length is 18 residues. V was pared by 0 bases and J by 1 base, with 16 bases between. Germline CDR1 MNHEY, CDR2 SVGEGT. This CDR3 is CASSYSMSGPRSNQPQHF. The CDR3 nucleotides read TGTGCCAGCAGTTACTCGATGTCCGGACCACGGAGCAATCAGCCCCAGCATTTT.

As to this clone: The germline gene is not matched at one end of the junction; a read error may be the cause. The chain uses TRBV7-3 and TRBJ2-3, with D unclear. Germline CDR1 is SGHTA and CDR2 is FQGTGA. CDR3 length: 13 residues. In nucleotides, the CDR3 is TGTGCCAGCACCTTACATCCGACAGATACGCAGTATTTT. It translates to CASTLHPTDTQYF.

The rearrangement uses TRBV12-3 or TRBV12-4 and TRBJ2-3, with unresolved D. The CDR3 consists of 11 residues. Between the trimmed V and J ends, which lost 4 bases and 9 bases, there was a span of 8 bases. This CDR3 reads CASSSALTQYF. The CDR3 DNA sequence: TGTGCCAGCAGTTCCGCATTAACGCAGTATTTT.